These 11 T cell receptor beta chains originate from one sample sequenced in a study of CD8 T cells in Susac syndrome. An input of about 0.45 to 1 ug of RNA was subjected to reverse transcription using random hexamers. TCRdb redid the calling of the immunoSEQ multiplex PCR reads with MiXCR, one entry per CDR3 protein. The sample carries about 210,000 distinct CDR3 sequences, nearly 97% recorded once. The sequencing sample was made of CD4+ T cells from PBMCs. These receptors originate from a human donor with multiple sclerosis.

The chain has TRBV7-9 and TRBJ2-3, with D possibly called TRBD1 or TRBD2 (7 bases each). Germline CDR1 is SEHNR and CDR2 is FQNEAQ (reference sequence). Trimming shortened V by 5 bases and J by 4 bases, and 13 bases separated the two germline ends. The CDR3 is made up of 14 amino acids. CDR3 in DNA: TGTGCCAGCAGCCCAGGGGGGGCGGCAGATACGCAGTATTTT. This translates into CASSPGGAADTQYF.

The chain recombines TRBV29-1 with TRBJ2-7; no firm D call. V shed 2 bases and J shed 2 bases, with 10 bases lying between them. Looked up from germline, CDR1 is SQVTM and CDR2 is ANQGSEA. The CDR3 totals 13 residues. The CDR3 sequence: CSVESARTYEQYF. The DNA for the CDR3 is TGCAGCGTTGAAAGTGCTAGAACCTACGAGCAGTACTTC.

This clonotype was observed once. The chain has TRBV2 and TRBJ2-6; 8 bases align to TRBD1. Losses at the gene ends were 4 bases for V and 13 bases for J; bases not matched to a gene: 9. Germline V lookup: CDR1 SNHLY, CDR2 FYNNEI. This CDR3 is 14 amino acids long. The CDR3, as DNA: TGTGCCAGCAGTGCTCTAGACAGGGGAGGTGTCCTGACTTTC. Amino acid sequence: CASSALDRGGVLTF.

The chain carries TRBV28 and TRBJ2-4, with D perhaps TRBD2 (5 bases). This CDR3 has 16 amino acids. The V gene lost 5 bases and the J gene lost 3 bases, with 17 bases spanning the gap. Germline lookup yields CDR1 MDHEN and CDR2 SYDVKM. CDR3 coding DNA: TGTGCCAGCAGTCCTTCCAGGAGGCATGACAAAAACATTCAGTACTTC. Encoded protein: CASSPSRRHDKNIQYF.

The chain recombines TRBV19 with TRBJ2-7, with 11 bases identical to TRBD2. This CDR3 region has 15 residues. The J segment lost 2 bases and the V segment lost 6 bases, leaving 6 bases of the junction unmatched. CDR1 is LNHDA and CDR2 is SQIVND in the germline V gene (reference sequence). The CDR3 protein is CASRKGLAGPYEQYF. The DNA of the CDR3 is TGTGCCAGTAGGAAAGGACTAGCGGGTCCCTACGAGCAGTACTTC.

The chain couples TRBV9 to TRBJ2-2, with a tentative D call TRBD1 (6 bases). The CDR3 spans 15 residues. V shed 6 bases and J shed 1 base, with 13 bases lying between them. Germline V gene lookup returns CDR1 SGDLS and CDR2 YYNGEE. The CDR3 here is CASNRDPLNTGELFF. CDR3 DNA: TGTGCCAGCAACAGGGACCCCCTGAACACCGGGGAGCTGTTTTTT.

V usage is TRBV1 and J usage is TRBJ2-1; no check of the table's D call, TRBD2, against the DNA was made. TRBV1 is deemed a pseudogene. The CDR3 has 13 residues. CDR3 DNA: TGCACCAGCAGCCAAGGACTAGCCGGGGAGCAGTTCTTC. The encoded protein is CTSSQGLAGEQFF.

This chain connects TRBV12-3 or TRBV12-4 to TRBJ2-7; 8 bases line up with TRBD2. V lost 4 bases, J lost 3 bases, and 5 bases stayed unmatched. The CDR3 has 14 amino acids. The CDR3 loop reads CASSSLAEVYEQYF. In nucleotides, the CDR3 is TGTGCCAGCAGTTCACTAGCGGAGGTCTACGAGCAGTACTTC.

The chain is built from TRBV7-2 and TRBJ2-3, with no clear D. Looked up from germline, CDR1 is SGHTA and CDR2 is FQGNSA. The CDR3 contains 14 residues. The ends were cut back, 1 base at V and 7 bases at J, with 12 bases in the middle. CDR3 DNA: TGTGCCAGCAGCTTAGGGGCCCAGGTGAATACGCAGTATTTT. This translates into CASSLGAQVNTQYF. The variable domain in full, with the rest retrieved from reference TRBV7-2 and TRBJ2-3, is GAGVSQSPSNKVTEKGKDVELRCDPISGHTALYWYRQSLGQGLEFLIYFQGNSAPDKSGLPSDRFSAERTGGSVSTLTIQRTQQEDSAVYLCASSLGAQVNTQYFGPGTRLTVL.

This clonotype occurred once. This chain links TRBV28 with TRBJ2-1, with TRBD2 identical over 9 bases. The CDR3 has 15 residues. J lost 5 bases, V lost 8 bases, and 10 bases had no gene match. Germline V CDR1 and CDR2: MDHEN, SYDVKM. CDR3 protein: CASPPSSGTNNEQFF. The CDR3 coding sequence is TGTGCCAGCCCCCCTTCTAGCGGGACCAACAATGAGCAGTTCTTC.

The chain employs TRBV15 and TRBJ2-6; no firm D call. Looked up from germline, CDR1 is LNHNV and CDR2 is YYDKDF (reference sequence). This CDR3 has 16 residues. V lost 0 bases and J lost 0, with 6 bases in between. CDR3 region: CATSRDTGSGANVLTF. CDR3 in DNA: TGTGCCACCAGCAGAGATACTGGCTCTGGGGCCAACGTCCTGACTTTC. Full variable domain (missing parts from reference TRBV15 and TRBJ2-6): DAMVIQNPRYQVTQFGKPVTLSCSQTLNHNVMYWYQQKSSQAPKLLFHYYDKDFNNEADTPDNFQSRRPNTSFCFLDIRSPGLGDTAMYLCATSRDTGSGANVLTFGAGSRLTVL.